A single sample is the source of the 25 T cell receptor beta chains below, sequenced in a study of blood T cell repertoires in COVID-19 (dated by TCRdb to between 2020 and 2021). The library was built by means of the immunoSEQ multiplex PCR assay. As stored in TCRdb, this immuneACCESS dataset retains in-frame rearrangements with V and J assigned. A fraction of the clones does not appear; measured against another copy, unresolved V genes explain less than half of the discrepancy, and the remainder lacks a known reason. Here the sample has 240,000 or so clones; around 80% occur a single time. Together, the top ten hold approximately 1.9% of the sample. Sequenced sample: peripheral blood. These receptors were taken from a woman older than 75 with acute or convalescent COVID-19.

The chain combines TRBV4-3 with TRBJ2-3; maybe TRBD1 (5 bases). Germline CDR1 is LGHNA and CDR2 is YSLEER. Between the trimmed V and J ends, which lost 0 bases and 4 bases, there was a span of 14 bases. The CDR3 spans 16 residues. CDR3 region: CASSQEFGRQSDTQYF. The CDR3 DNA reads TGCGCCAGCAGCCAAGAATTTGGCAGACAGTCAGATACGCAGTATTTT.

CDR3 bases: TGTGCCAGCAGCTTAGGACTAGCGGGAGGGCCCTACAATGAGCAGTTCTTC. It is translated as CASSLGLAGGPYNEQFF. The J gene is TRBJ2-1, the V gene TRBV7-2; 14 nucleotides line up with TRBD2. Germline V gives CDR1 SGHTA, CDR2 FQGNSA. The V segment lost 1 base and the J segment 2 bases; nucleotides outside the gene matches: 1. The CDR3 runs 17 residues. The whole variable domain, filled in from reference TRBV7-2 and TRBJ2-1, reads GAGVSQSPSNKVTEKGKDVELRCDPISGHTALYWYRQSLGQGLEFLIYFQGNSAPDKSGLPSDRFSAERTGGSVSTLTIQRTQQEDSAVYLCASSLGLAGGPYNEQFFGPGTRLTVL.

The chain employs TRBV5-6 and TRBJ2-3, with D maybe TRBD2 (6 bases). Between the trimmed V and J ends, which lost 1 base and 2 bases, there was a span of 17 bases. The CDR3 length is 17 residues. The germline gives CDR1 SGHDT, CDR2 YYEEEE. CDR3 in DNA: TGTGCCAGCAGCTTGTCCCCTACTGCGGGGCTCACAGATACGCAGTATTTT. It yields the protein CASSLSPTAGLTDTQYF.

This chain uses TRBV30 with TRBJ1-5, with D unresolved. There are 12 residues in the CDR3. Trimming stripped 3 bases from V and 7 bases from J, with 10 bases between. CDR1 and CDR2 (germline): GTSNPN, SVGIG (reference sequence). Here the CDR3 DNA reads TGTGCCTGGAGGCTTCCGGGACAGCCCCAGCATTTT. Protein sequence: CAWRLPGQPQHF. Full variable domain (outside the CDR3, taken from reference TRBV30 and TRBJ1-5): SQTIHQWPATLVQPVGSPLSLECTVEGTSNPNLYWYRQAAGRGLQLLFYSVGIGQISSEVPQNLSASRPQDRQFILSSKKLLLSDSGFYLCAWRLPGQPQHFGDGTRLSIL.

The rearrangement joins TRBV15 to TRBJ1-4; the match to TRBD1 covers 8 bases. Unmatched junction bases numbered 4, after V lost 0 bases and J lost 4 bases. The CDR3 has 16 residues. Germline lookup yields CDR1 LNHNV and CDR2 YYDKDF (reference sequence). CDR3 region: CATSRDQGAINEKLFF. CDR3 nucleotide sequence: TGTGCCACCAGCAGAGATCAGGGGGCAATTAATGAAAAACTGTTTTTT.

The gene calls are TRBV19 and TRBJ1-1; TRBD1 agrees at 7 bases. The V and J ends lost 7 bases and 4 bases, in that order; junction bases with no gene match: 6. The CDR3 spans 13 residues. Germline V gene data show CDR1 as LNHDA and CDR2 as SQIVND (reference sequence). CDR3 nucleotide sequence: TGTGCCAGTACAGGGGGAAGGGGCACTGAAGCTTTCTTT. This encodes CASTGGRGTEAFF.

The V call is TRBV4-1, the J call TRBJ2-7; possible D gene TRBD2, 6 bases. V lost 0 bases and J 6 bases, leaving 15 bases between the germline ends. The V gene's germline CDR1 is MGHRA and CDR2 YSYEKL. CDR3 length: 15 amino acids. The CDR3 region is CASSQEFTGVREQYF. The CDR3 DNA reads as TGCGCCAGCAGCCAAGAGTTTACGGGAGTTCGCGAGCAGTACTTC.

V is TRBV3-1 (or the pseudogene TRBV3-2) and J is TRBJ2-3, with 13 bases lining up with TRBD2. J was trimmed by 5 bases and V by 5 bases; bases with no gene match: 10. Germline V lookup: CDR1 LGHDT, CDR2 YNNKEL (reference sequence). The CDR3 runs to 17 residues. The CDR3 spells CASSDGTSGVFRDTQYF. CDR3 bases: TGTGCCAGCAGCGATGGGACTAGCGGGGTGTTCAGAGATACGCAGTATTTT.

J is TRBJ1-2 and V is TRBV24-1; the match to TRBD1 covers 10 bases. The CDR3 length is 17 residues. J lost 0 bases, V lost 3 bases, and 6 bases had no gene match. Germline lookup yields CDR1 KGHDR and CDR2 SFDVKD. DNA for the CDR3: TGTGCCACCAGTGATCGGGGACAGGGGAGCCCTAACTATGGCTACACCTTC. It is translated as CATSDRGQGSPNYGYTF.

A few counts support this clone. The genes are TRBV7-2 and TRBJ2-5; 10 nucleotides agree with TRBD1. This CDR3 spans 15 amino acids. Germline values: CDR1 SGHTA, CDR2 FQGNSA. V dropped 0 bases and J dropped 4; count of bases not matched to a gene: 2. The CDR3 sequence is CASSLAGQGGETQYF. The CDR3 nucleotides read TGTGCCAGCAGCTTAGCCGGACAGGGGGGAGAGACCCAGTACTTC. Looking up the rest from reference TRBV7-2 and TRBJ2-5 gives the full variable domain: GAGVSQSPSNKVTEKGKDVELRCDPISGHTALYWYRQSLGQGLEFLIYFQGNSAPDKSGLPSDRFSAERTGGSVSTLTIQRTQQEDSAVYLCASSLAGQGGETQYFGPGTRLLVL.

Comments on this clone: This specimen includes other DNA sequences encoding the same CDR3. The chain combines TRBV7-6 with TRBJ1-4; 8 nucleotides agree with TRBD1. Germline loops: CDR1 SGHVS, CDR2 FNYEAQ. V lost 4 bases to trimming and J lost 0 bases; unmatched junction nucleotides: 4. The CDR3 consists of 16 residues. CDR3 region: CASSSGQGTTNEKLFF. For the CDR3, the DNA is TGTGCCAGCAGCTCCGGACAGGGAACAACTAATGAAAAACTGTTTTTT.

The chain recombines TRBV28 with TRBJ1-2; D remains unclear. V gave up 5 bases and J gave up 8 bases, with 12 bases separating them. CDR3 length: 12 amino acids. Germline values: CDR1 MDHEN, CDR2 SYDVKM. The CDR3 DNA sequence: TGTGCCAGCAGTAACCTCGGGAACGGCTACACCTTC. As protein: CASSNLGNGYTF.

The chain links TRBV5-1 to TRBJ2-7; tentatively, D is TRBD1 (6 bases). V lost 3 bases and J lost 1, with 14 bases in between. The CDR3 has 15 amino acids. The germline gives CDR1 SGHRS, CDR2 YFSETQ. CDR3 nucleotides: TGCGCCAGCAGCTCCTCAGGGGTTACATCCTACGAGCAGTACTTC. Translating it yields CASSSSGVTSYEQYF.

This clone was recorded many times. CDR3 protein: CASSPTSGPSYEQYF. Here the CDR3 DNA reads TGTGCCAGCAGTCCCACTAGCGGGCCTTCCTACGAGCAGTACTTC. This chain uses TRBV27 with TRBJ2-7; 9 bases agree with TRBD2. With 5 bases clipped from V and 1 base from J, the junction kept 6 bases outside the gene matches. The CDR3 extends over 15 amino acids. CDR1 is MNHEY, CDR2 SMNVEV, per germline (reference sequence).

This chain connects TRBV12-3 or TRBV12-4 to TRBJ1-2; possible D gene TRBD1, 6 bases. V lost 3 bases and J 8 bases, leaving 10 bases between the germline ends. This CDR3 spans 12 amino acids. CDR3 nucleotide sequence: TGTGCCAGCAGTTTGGGGGGGCGCGGCTACACCTTC. Translation gives CASSLGGRGYTF.

This chain links TRBV12-5 with TRBJ1-1, with 8 nucleotides matching TRBD1. The germline CDR1 and CDR2 sequences are LGHNT and FRNRAP. J was trimmed by 5 bases and V by 6 bases; bases with no gene match: 8. The length of the CDR3 is 14 residues. CDR3 DNA: TGTGCTAGTGGCATGGACAGGGTCGGTACTGAAGCTTTCTTT. Encoded protein: CASGMDRVGTEAFF. Complete variable domain (other parts from reference TRBV12-5 and TRBJ1-1): DARVTQTPRHKVTEMGQEVTMRCQPILGHNTVFWYRQTMMQGLELLAYFRNRAPLDDSGMPKDRFSAEMPDATLATLKIQPSEPRDSAVYFCASGMDRVGTEAFFGQGTRLTVV.

The chain links TRBV4-3 to TRBJ1-1; no clear D. From germline, CDR1 is LGHNA and CDR2 YSLEER. The ends were cut back, 6 bases at V and 3 bases at J, with 14 bases in the middle. This CDR3 spans 14 amino acids. The CDR3 spells CASRVGAGYTEAFF. The CDR3 region has the DNA TGCGCCAGCAGGGTCGGTGCGGGGTACACTGAAGCTTTCTTT.

The rearrangement uses TRBV19 and TRBJ1-5, with TRBD1 matching over 9 bases. Germline lookup yields CDR1 LNHDA and CDR2 SQIVND (reference sequence). The CDR3 contains 17 residues. With V trimmed by 4 bases and J by 1 base, 8 bases remained unmatched. CDR3 DNA: TGTGCCAGTAGTAGGCTGGACAGGGGCGAGAGCAATCAGCCCCAGCATTTT. Translating it yields CASSRLDRGESNQPQHF.

This chain uses TRBV19 with TRBJ1-5; D might be TRBD1 (5 bases). With 10 bases removed from V and 2 bases from J, the gap between germline ends came to 9 bases. The CDR3 is 12 amino acids. Germline V gene data show CDR1 as LNHDA and CDR2 as SQIVND (reference sequence). The CDR3 region is CAILGGNQPQHF. The CDR3 DNA sequence: TGTGCCATCCTAGGGGGCAATCAGCCCCAGCATTTT.

The sample holds one count of this clone. The rearrangement uses TRBV9 and TRBJ2-3; no firm D call. The germline V gene has CDR1 SGDLS and CDR2 YYNGEE. Trimming took off 0 bases at V and 6 bases at J, with 14 bases between the two ends. CDR3 size: 15 residues. DNA for the CDR3: TGTGCCAGCAGCGTAGTTGATAGCCGGATGGATACGCAGTATTTT. Translation gives CASSVVDSRMDTQYF.

As DNA, the CDR3 is TGTGCCAGCTCATGGGACAGAAATCAGGAGACCCAGTACTTC. Amino acid sequence: CASSWDRNQETQYF. The V gene is TRBV18, the J gene TRBJ2-5, with 7 bases fitting TRBD1. Unmatched junction bases numbered 8, after V lost 5 bases and J lost 5 bases. The CDR3 spans 14 residues. The V gene's germline CDR1 is KGHSH and CDR2 LQKENI.

The chain links TRBV6-5 to TRBJ1-4; D uncertain. With 7 bases removed from V and 7 bases from J, the gap between germline ends came to 19 bases. This CDR3 has 15 residues. CDR1 MNHEY and CDR2 SVGAGI come from the germline V gene. Here the CDR3 DNA reads TGTGCCAGCACAAGTAGGGCGGGCAAGGGTGAAAAACTGTTTTTT. Its translation is CASTSRAGKGEKLFF.

V is TRBV27 and J is TRBJ1-3; 7 nucleotides agree with TRBD1. The CDR3 spans 16 residues. Germline trimming cut 5 bases from V and 0 bases from J; bases unmatched to any gene: 7. Per germline, CDR1 MNHEY and CDR2 SMNVEV (reference sequence). CDR3 coding DNA: TGTGCCAGCAGTCCCCGGGACAGACACTCTGGAAACACCATATATTTT. Protein: CASSPRDRHSGNTIYF.

The chain is built from TRBV9 and TRBJ2-1; D uncertain. The V end was cut by 4 bases, the J end by 4 bases, with 9 bases between. The CDR3 has 13 amino acids. Germline CDR1 reads SGDLS; CDR2 reads YYNGEE. This CDR3 reads CASSPFMYNEQFF. The CDR3, as DNA: TGTGCCAGCAGCCCCTTTATGTACAATGAGCAGTTCTTC. The full variable domain, with the rest looked up from reference TRBV9 and TRBJ2-1, is DSGVTQTPKHLITATGQRVTLRCSPRSGDLSVYWYQQSLDQGLQFLIQYYNGEERAKGNILERFSAQQFPDLHSELNLSSLELGDSALYFCASSPFMYNEQFFGPGTRLTVL.

This clone came up a few times. The V and J genes are TRBV7-2 and TRBJ1-2; 10 bases are shared with TRBD1. CDR1 SGHTA and CDR2 FQGNSA come from the germline V gene. The CDR3 runs to 15 residues. The ends lost 0 bases at V and 7 bases at J; junction bases unmatched: 5. CDR3 nucleotide sequence: TGTGCCAGCAGCTTAGCCCCGGGACAGGGGTTTGGCTACACCTTC. This gives the protein CASSLAPGQGFGYTF.